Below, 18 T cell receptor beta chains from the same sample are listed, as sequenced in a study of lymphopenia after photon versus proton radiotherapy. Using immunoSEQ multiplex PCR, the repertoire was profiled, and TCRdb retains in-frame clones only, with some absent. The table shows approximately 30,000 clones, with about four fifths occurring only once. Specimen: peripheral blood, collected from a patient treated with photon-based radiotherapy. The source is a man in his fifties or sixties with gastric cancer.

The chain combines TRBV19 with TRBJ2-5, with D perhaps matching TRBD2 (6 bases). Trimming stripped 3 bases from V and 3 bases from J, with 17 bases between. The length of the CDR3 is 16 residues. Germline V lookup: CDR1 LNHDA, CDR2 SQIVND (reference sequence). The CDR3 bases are TGTGCCAGTAGTATTCAGACGCTACGCGGGGAAGAGACCCAGTACTTC. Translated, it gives CASSIQTLRGEETQYF.

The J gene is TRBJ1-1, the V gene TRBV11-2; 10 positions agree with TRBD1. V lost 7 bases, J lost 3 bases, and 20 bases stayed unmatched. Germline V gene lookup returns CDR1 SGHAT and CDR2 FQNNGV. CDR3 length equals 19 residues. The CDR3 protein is CASKRRTGGSGGMYTEAFF. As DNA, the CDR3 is TGTGCCAGCAAACGTAGGACAGGGGGATCCGGTGGGATGTACACTGAAGCTTTCTTT.

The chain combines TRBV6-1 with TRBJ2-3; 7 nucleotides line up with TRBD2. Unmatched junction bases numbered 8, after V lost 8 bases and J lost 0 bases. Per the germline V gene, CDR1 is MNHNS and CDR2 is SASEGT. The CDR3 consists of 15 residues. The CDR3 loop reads CASRGRVPSTDTQYF. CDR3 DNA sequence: TGTGCCAGCCGCGGGAGAGTACCGAGCACAGATACGCAGTATTTT.

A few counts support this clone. CDR3 in DNA: TGTGCCAGCAGCCCCGAGGGACAGAAACCCTACGAGCAGTACTTC. It encodes CASSPEGQKPYEQYF. The chain carries TRBV25-1 and TRBJ2-7; 7 nucleotides match TRBD1. The CDR3 extends over 15 amino acids. CDR1 is MGHDK and CDR2 is SYGVNS in the germline V gene. Germline trimming cut 6 bases from V and 2 bases from J; bases unmatched to any gene: 10.

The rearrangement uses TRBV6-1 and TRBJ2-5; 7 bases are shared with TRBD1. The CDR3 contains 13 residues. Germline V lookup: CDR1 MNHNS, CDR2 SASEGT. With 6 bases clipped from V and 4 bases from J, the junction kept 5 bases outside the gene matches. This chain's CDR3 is CASRTGAGETQYF. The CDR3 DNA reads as TGTGCCAGCAGAACAGGGGCCGGAGAGACCCAGTACTTC.

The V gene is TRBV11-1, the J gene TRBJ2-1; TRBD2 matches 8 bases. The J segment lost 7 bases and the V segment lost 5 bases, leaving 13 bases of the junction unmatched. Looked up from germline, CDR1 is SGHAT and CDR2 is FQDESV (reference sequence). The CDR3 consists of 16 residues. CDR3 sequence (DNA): TGTGCCAGCAGCAGCGAGCGGGGGCCATTATTAAATGAGCAGTTCTTC. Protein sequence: CASSSERGPLLNEQFF.

The CDR3 DNA reads as TGTGCCAGCAGCTCGGGACAGGGGAAAAATGAGCAGTTCTTC. It translates to CASSSGQGKNEQFF. This sequence joins TRBV11-2 and TRBJ2-1; 10 positions match TRBD1. V was clipped by 4 bases and J by 7 bases; unmatched bases: 4. The length of the CDR3 is 14 residues. The V gene's germline CDR1 is SGHAT and CDR2 FQNNGV.

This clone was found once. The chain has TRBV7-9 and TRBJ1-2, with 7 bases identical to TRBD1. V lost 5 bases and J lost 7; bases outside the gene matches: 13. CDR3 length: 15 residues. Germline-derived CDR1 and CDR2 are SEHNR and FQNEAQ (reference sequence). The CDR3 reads CASSPRETGSAGYTF. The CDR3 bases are TGTGCCAGCAGCCCGCGAGAGACAGGGTCTGCTGGCTACACCTTC.

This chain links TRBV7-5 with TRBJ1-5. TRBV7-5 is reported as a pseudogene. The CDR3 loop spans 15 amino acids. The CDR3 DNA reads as TGTGCCAGAAGCTTTACGTGGGGAAGCAATCAGCCCCAGCATTTT. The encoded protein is CARSFTWGSNQPQHF.

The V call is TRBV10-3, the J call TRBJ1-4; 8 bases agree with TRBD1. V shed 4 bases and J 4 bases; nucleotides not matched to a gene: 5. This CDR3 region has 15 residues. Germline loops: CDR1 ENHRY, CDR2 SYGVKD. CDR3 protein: CAISAGQGNNEKLFF. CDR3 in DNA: TGTGCCATCAGTGCCGGACAGGGTAATAATGAAAAACTGTTTTTT.

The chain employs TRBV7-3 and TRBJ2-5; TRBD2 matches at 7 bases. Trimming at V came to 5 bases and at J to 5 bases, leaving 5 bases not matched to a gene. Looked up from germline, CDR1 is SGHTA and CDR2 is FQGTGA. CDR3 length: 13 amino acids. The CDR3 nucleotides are TGTGCCAGCAGCCCGGGGGGTGGCGAGACCCAGTACTTC. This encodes CASSPGGGETQYF.

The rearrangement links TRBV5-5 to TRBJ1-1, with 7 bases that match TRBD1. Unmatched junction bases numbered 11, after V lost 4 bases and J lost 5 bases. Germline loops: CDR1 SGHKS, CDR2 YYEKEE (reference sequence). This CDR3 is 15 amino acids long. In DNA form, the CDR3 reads TGTGCCAGCAGCCCCTGGCCAGGGGGAGGAACTGAAGCTTTCTTT. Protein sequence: CASSPWPGGGTEAFF.

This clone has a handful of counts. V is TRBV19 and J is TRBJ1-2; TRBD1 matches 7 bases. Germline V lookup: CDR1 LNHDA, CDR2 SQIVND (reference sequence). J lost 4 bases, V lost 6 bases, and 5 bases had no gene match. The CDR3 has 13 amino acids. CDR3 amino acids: CASSPTGPYGYTF. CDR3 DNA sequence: TGTGCCAGTAGCCCGACAGGGCCCTATGGCTACACCTTC.

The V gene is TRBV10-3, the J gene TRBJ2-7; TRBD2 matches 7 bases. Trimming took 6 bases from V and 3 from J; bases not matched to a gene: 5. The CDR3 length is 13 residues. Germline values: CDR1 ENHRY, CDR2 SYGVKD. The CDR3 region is CAISRGVNYEQYF. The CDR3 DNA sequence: TGTGCCATCAGCCGGGGGGTTAACTACGAGCAGTACTTC.

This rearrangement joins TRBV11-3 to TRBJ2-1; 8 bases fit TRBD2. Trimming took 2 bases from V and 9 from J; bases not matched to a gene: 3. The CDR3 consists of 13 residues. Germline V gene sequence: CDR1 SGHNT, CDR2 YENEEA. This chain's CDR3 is CASSLRTSSEQFF. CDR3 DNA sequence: TGTGCCAGCAGCTTACGGACTAGCAGTGAGCAGTTCTTC.

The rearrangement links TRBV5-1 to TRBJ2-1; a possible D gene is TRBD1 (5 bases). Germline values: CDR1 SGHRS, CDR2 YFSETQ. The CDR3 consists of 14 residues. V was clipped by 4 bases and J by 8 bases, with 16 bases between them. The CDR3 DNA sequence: TGCGCCAGCAGCCATCCCCCTCAGGGTTATGAGCAGTTCTTC. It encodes CASSHPPQGYEQFF.

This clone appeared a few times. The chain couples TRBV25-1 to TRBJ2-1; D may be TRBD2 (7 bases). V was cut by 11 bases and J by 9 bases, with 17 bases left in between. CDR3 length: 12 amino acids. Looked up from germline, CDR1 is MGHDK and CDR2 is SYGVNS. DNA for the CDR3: TGTGCCGGAAGTAGTGCGGGGGCTGAGCAGTTCTTC. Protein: CAGSSAGAEQFF.

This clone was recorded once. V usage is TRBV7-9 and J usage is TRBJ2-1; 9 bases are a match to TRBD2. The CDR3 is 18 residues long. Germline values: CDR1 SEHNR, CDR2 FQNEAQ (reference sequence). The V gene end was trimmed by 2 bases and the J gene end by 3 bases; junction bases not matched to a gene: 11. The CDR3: CASSLQAGGRGGYNEQFF. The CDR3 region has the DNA TGTGCCAGCAGCTTACAAGCGGGGGGCCGAGGTGGCTACAATGAGCAGTTCTTC.